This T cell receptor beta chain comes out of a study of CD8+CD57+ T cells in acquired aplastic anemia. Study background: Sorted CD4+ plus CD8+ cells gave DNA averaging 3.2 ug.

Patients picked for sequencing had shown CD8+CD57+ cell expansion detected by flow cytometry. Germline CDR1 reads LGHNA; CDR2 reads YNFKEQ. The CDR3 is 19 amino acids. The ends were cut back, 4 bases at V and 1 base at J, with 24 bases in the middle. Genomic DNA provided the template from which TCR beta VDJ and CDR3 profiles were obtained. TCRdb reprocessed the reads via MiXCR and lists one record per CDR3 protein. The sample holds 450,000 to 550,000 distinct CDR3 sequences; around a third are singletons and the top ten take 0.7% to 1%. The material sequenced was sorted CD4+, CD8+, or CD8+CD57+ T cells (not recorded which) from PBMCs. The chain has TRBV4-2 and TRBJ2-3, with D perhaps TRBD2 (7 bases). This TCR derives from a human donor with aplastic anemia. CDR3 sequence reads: CASSPSPRRAGARTDTQYF. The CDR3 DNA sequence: TGTGCCAGCAGCCCAAGCCCCCGGAGGGCGGGGGCTCGCACAGATACGCAGTATTTT.